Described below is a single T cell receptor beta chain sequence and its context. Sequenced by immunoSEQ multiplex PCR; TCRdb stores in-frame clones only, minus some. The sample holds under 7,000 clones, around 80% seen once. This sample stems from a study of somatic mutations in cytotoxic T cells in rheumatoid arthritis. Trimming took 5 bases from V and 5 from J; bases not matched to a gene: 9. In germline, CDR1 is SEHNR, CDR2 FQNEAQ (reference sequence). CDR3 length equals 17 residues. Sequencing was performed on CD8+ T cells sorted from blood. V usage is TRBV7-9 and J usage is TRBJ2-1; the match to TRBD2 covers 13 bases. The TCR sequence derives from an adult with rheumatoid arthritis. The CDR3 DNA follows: TGTGCCAGCAGCATAGGACTCGGACTAGCGGGGGACAATGAGCAGTTCTTC. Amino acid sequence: CASSIGLGLAGDNEQFF.